The 23 T cell receptor beta chains given below trace back to one sample, sequenced in a study of tumor-infiltrating lymphocytes in primary liver carcinoma. TCR beta cDNA was made from 450 to 600 ng total RNA with a constant-region primer. Investigators got TCR beta libraries out of three nested multiplex PCR rounds, done with slightly modified ARM-PCR. Each of the first two PCR rounds ran nine to ten cycles with TRBV1-TRBV30 forward and C-beta reverse primers. A single record per CDR3 protein comes from TCRdb applying MiXCR to the multiplex PCR reads. Of 95,000 to 150,000 distinct CDR3 sequences in the sample, around two thirds were seen once. Total RNA and DNA came together from around 20-30 mg of bulk tissue without cell sorting. Sequenced: liver tumor tissue from sampling region 1. Noted subset: tumor region T1, superior pole. The receptors come from an older woman with primary liver carcinoma and hepatitis B virus infection.

On this clonotype itself: Lacking the conserved final phenylalanine or tryptophan, this CDR3 likely reflects a read error. The rearrangement links TRBV11-3 to TRBJ2-3; D gene uncertain. CDR1 is SGHNT and CDR2 is YENEEA in the germline V gene. The CDR3 has 12 residues. V lost 1 base and J lost 9, with 8 bases in between. The CDR3 DNA reads TGTGCCAGCAGCTTAGGTCGTAGGACGCAGTATTAC. It translates to CASSLGRRTQYY.

The rearrangement joins TRBV29-1 to TRBJ1-2; D not certain. The CDR3 has 13 residues. Per germline, CDR1 SQVTM and CDR2 ANQGSEA. The germline V and J ends were trimmed by 5 bases and 4 bases, with 14 bases remaining between them. CDR3 protein: CSVISAPIYGYTF. Written as DNA, the CDR3 is TGCAGCGTTATCTCTGCTCCTATCTATGGCTACACCTTC. Full variable domain (missing parts from reference TRBV29-1 and TRBJ1-2): SAVISQKPSRDICQRGTSLTIQCQVDSQVTMMFWYRQQPGQSLTLIATANQGSEATYESGFVIDKFPISRPNLTFSTLTVSNMSPEDSSIYLCSVISAPIYGYTFGSGTRLTVV.

This clonotype appeared a single time. Germline is not matched at one junction end, which may reflect a read error. The chain joins TRBV7-9 to TRBJ2-5; D call uncertain. The CDR3 is made up of 12 amino acids. Germline CDR1 and CDR2: SEHNR and FQNEAQ (reference sequence). The CDR3 region has the DNA TGTGCCAGCAGGTTAGCCTCGGAGACCCAGTACTTC. This gives the protein CASRLASETQYF.

The sample holds many counts of this clonotype. This chain uses TRBV7-9 with TRBJ1-4; D call uncertain. Trimming cost V 5 bases and J 3 bases, with 4 bases left between them. The V gene's germline CDR1 is SEHNR and CDR2 FQNEAQ (reference sequence). The CDR3 runs to 12 residues. CDR3 in amino acids: CASSNPNEKLFF. The DNA of the CDR3 is TGTGCCAGCAGCAATCCTAATGAAAAACTGTTTTTT.

On this clonotype itself: Given a much more abundant clone one base away, this may be a read error. V usage is TRBV6-2 or TRBV6-3 and J usage is TRBJ2-1, with D perhaps TRBD1 (5 bases). The V gene's germline CDR1 is MNHEY and CDR2 SVGEGT. The CDR3 length is 15 residues. The CDR3 is CAISYSVHRFNEQFF. The CDR3 bases are TGTGCCATCAGTTACTCGGTACACAGGTTCAATGAGCAGTTCTTC.

On this clonotype itself: The junction does not match germline at one end; this may be a read error. This chain links TRBV11-2 with TRBJ2-4, with D unresolved. The V gene's germline CDR1 is SGHAT and CDR2 FQNNGV. This CDR3 is 15 amino acids long. CDR3 nucleotide sequence: TGTGCCGGCAGTTTAGCCCCGGCAGAGCAAAACATTCAGTACTTC. This sequence encodes CAGSLAPAEQNIQYF.

This clonotype was picked up one time. V usage is TRBV14 and J usage is TRBJ2-6, with a tentative D call TRBD2 (6 bases). The CDR3 is 20 residues long. CDR1 and CDR2 (germline): SGHDN, FVKESK. The ends were cut back, 3 bases at V and 1 base at J, with 22 bases in the middle. CDR3 sequence (DNA): TGTGCCAGCAGCCAGCGGGAAATCCGACGGGACCTATCTGGGGCCAACGTCCTGACTTTC. Protein product: CASSQREIRRDLSGANVLTF.

Remarks on this clonotype: The CDR3 carries no conserved terminal phenylalanine or tryptophan, so it likely arises from a read error. The chain joins TRBV12-5 to TRBJ2-2, with 12 bases aligning to TRBD1. CDR3 length: 19 amino acids. Germline values: CDR1 LGHNT, CDR2 FRNRAP. CDR3: CASGLPPIGGTGGTWELFS. In DNA, the CDR3 is TGTGCTAGTGGTTTACCACCCATTGGGGGGACAGGGGGCACCTGGGAGCTGTTTTCT.

About this clonotype itself: The conserved closing phenylalanine or tryptophan is absent in this CDR3, likely reflecting a read error. The chain has TRBV11-3 and TRBJ2-3; D is unresolved. Between the trimmed V and J ends, which lost 6 bases and 2 bases, there was a span of 12 bases. The CDR3 contains 14 residues. Germline CDR1 and CDR2: SGHNT and YENEEA. The DNA of the CDR3 is TGTGCCAGCAGTTTCCGGACGGCCACAGATACGCAGTATCTT. This encodes CASSFRTATDTQYL.

Remarks on this clonotype: Because the CDR3 is missing its conserved closing phenylalanine or tryptophan, this is likely a read error. CDR3 residues: CASSQGGQGWAQFL. In nucleotides, the CDR3 is TGCGCCAGCAGCCAAGGGGGCCAGGGTTGGGCGCAGTTCCTC. This sequence joins TRBV4-1 and TRBJ2-1, with D possibly being TRBD1 (5 bases). Germline V gives CDR1 MGHRA, CDR2 YSYEKL. The CDR3 sequence is 14 residues long. Trimming removed 1 base from V and 12 bases from J, with 16 bases in between.

This clonotype came up a few times. A single base separates this from a much larger clone, so it may be a read error. The missing conserved phenylalanine or tryptophan at the end of this CDR3 makes a read error likely. The chain couples TRBV29-1 to TRBJ2-1, with unresolved D. From germline, CDR1 is SQVTM and CDR2 ANQGSEA. The CDR3 is made up of 12 amino acids. V was pared by 7 bases and J by 0 bases, with 7 bases between. This CDR3 reads CSAPASYNEQFL. For the CDR3, the DNA is TGCAGCGCTCCGGCCTCCTACAATGAGCAGTTCCTC.

V and J are TRBV15 and TRBJ2-5; the D is unclear. This CDR3 is 15 amino acids long. The ends were cut back, 0 bases at V and 2 bases at J, with 10 bases in the middle. CDR1 and CDR2 from the germline V gene are LNHNV and YYDKDF (reference sequence). CDR3 DNA: TGTGCCACCAGCAGAGATGCGACTTTGCAAGAGACCCAGTACTTC. It codes for CATSRDATLQETQYF. Full variable domain (remainder filled in from reference TRBV15 and TRBJ2-5): DAMVIQNPRYQVTQFGKPVTLSCSQTLNHNVMYWYQQKSSQAPKLLFHYYDKDFNNEADTPDNFQSRRPNTSFCFLDIRSPGLGDTAMYLCATSRDATLQETQYFGPGTRLLVL.

The chain recombines TRBV28 with TRBJ2-5, with D tentatively TRBD1 or TRBD2 (5 bases each). Germline V lookup: CDR1 MDHEN, CDR2 SYDVKM. The CDR3 runs 15 residues. V lost 4 bases to trimming and J lost 3 bases, with 15 bases between them. CDR3 bases: TGTGCCAGCAGTTCCCCGGGACGGCATGAAGAGACCCAGTACTTC. Translation: CASSSPGRHEETQYF. The full variable domain, in which reference TRBV28 and TRBJ2-5 provide the parts outside the CDR3, is DVKVTQSSRYLVKRTGEKVFLECVQDMDHENMFWYRQDPGLGLRLIYFSYDVKMKEKGDIPEGYSVSREKKERFSLILESASTNQTSMYLCASSSPGRHEETQYFGPGTRLLVL.

About this clonotype: A read error is possible here, since a much larger clone lies one base away. The chain uses TRBV14 and TRBJ2-3; possibly TRBD1 or TRBD2 for D (5 bases each). The CDR3 totals 15 residues. V was clipped by 6 bases and J by 1 base, with 14 bases between them. CDR1 SGHDN and CDR2 FVKESK come from the germline V gene. The CDR3 here is CASRQTGTRTDTQYF. The CDR3 DNA sequence: TGTGCCAGCAGACAAACCGGGACGCGCACAGATACGCAGTATTTT.

This clonotype was observed at least ten times. The V gene is TRBV4-2, the J gene TRBJ2-7, with 10 bases fitting TRBD2. The CDR3 contains 14 residues. Germline assignment: CDR1 LGHNA and CDR2 YNFKEQ. J was trimmed by 7 bases and V by 0 bases; bases with no gene match: 3. CDR3 nucleotides: TGTGCCAGCAGCCAAGAGCTAGCGGGAGATGAGCAGTACTTC. As protein: CASSQELAGDEQYF.

On this clonotype itself: A read error may explain this, as a much larger clone is one base away. This chain uses TRBV29-1 with TRBJ2-1; 8 bases match TRBD2. The V gene end was trimmed by 2 bases and the J gene end by 10 bases; junction bases not matched to a gene: 7. This CDR3 region has 13 residues. The V gene's germline CDR1 is SQVTM and CDR2 ANQGSEA. The CDR3, as DNA: TGCAGCGTTGAAACGGGGGGGGGATACGAGCAGTTCTTC. It codes for CSVETGGGYEQFF.

The chain uses TRBV11-2 and TRBJ1-5; D is perhaps TRBD1 (5 bases). Judging by the DNA end, TRBJ2-3 fits better; the J call may be wrong. The CDR3 is 13 amino acids. In germline, CDR1 is SGHAT, CDR2 FQNNGV. The CDR3 DNA is TGTGCCAGCAGCTTAGGTAGGGGTCAGTCCCAGTATTTT. Its translation: CASSLGRGQSQYF.

This clonotype appeared once. The chain combines TRBV6-2 or TRBV6-3 with TRBJ1-2, with 10 nucleotides matching TRBD1. CDR1 MNHEY and CDR2 SVGEGT come from the germline V gene. The CDR3 is 18 amino acids. V shed 5 bases, J shed 1 base, and the junction held 13 bases outside the gene matches. The CDR3 nucleotides read TGTGCCAGCAGTGCATCCGGGACAGGGGTCCGGGATAACTATGGCTACACCTTC. Amino acids: CASSASGTGVRDNYGYTF.

This clonotype came up many times. This sequence joins TRBV6-5 and TRBJ1-5, with 8 bases that match TRBD1. CDR3 size: 14 residues. The germline gives CDR1 MNHEY, CDR2 SVGAGI. V gave up 6 bases and J gave up 4 bases; unmatched junction bases: 5. Here the CDR3 reads CASSRRQGNQPQHF. The DNA of the CDR3 is TGTGCCAGCAGCAGACGACAGGGGAATCAGCCCCAGCATTTT.

Worth noting for this clonotype: Relative to the germline gene, one junction end is altered; a read error may explain this. The chain recombines TRBV6-6 with TRBJ1-1; 8 bases match TRBD1. The CDR3 has 14 amino acids. CDR1 and CDR2 (germline): MNHNY, SVGAGI (reference sequence). This CDR3 reads CVSNIPTGDNEAFF. For the CDR3, the DNA is TGTGTCAGCAATATACCGACAGGGGACAATGAAGCTTTCTTT.

In the case of this clonotype: Compared with germline, one end of the junction differs, possibly owing to a read error. The chain combines TRBV6-5 with TRBJ2-3, with a tentative D call TRBD2 (6 bases). This CDR3 is built from 15 residues. CDR1 is MNHEY and CDR2 is SVGAGI in the germline V gene. CDR3 loop: CASSYYGGGSDMQYF. The CDR3, as DNA: TGTGCCAGCAGTTATTATGGGGGAGGCTCCGATATGCAGTATTTT.

As regards this clonotype: A much larger clone lies one base from this, so it may be a read error. The rearrangement uses TRBV5-1 and TRBJ2-3; the D gene is possibly TRBD2 (6 bases). Germline CDR1 reads SGHRS; CDR2 reads YFSETQ. V was clipped by 1 base and J by 4 bases, with 16 bases between them. The CDR3 sequence is 16 residues long. CDR3 amino acids: CASSLLEGAVPDTQYF. DNA of the CDR3: TGCGCCAGCAGCTTGTTGGAGGGAGCCGTCCCAGATACGCAGTATTTT. Full variable domain (rest looked up from reference TRBV5-1 and TRBJ2-3): KAGVTQTPRYLIKTRGQQVTLSCSPISGHRSVSWYQQTPGQGLQFLFEYFSETQRNKGNFPGRFSGRQFSNSRSEMNVSTLELGDSALYLCASSLLEGAVPDTQYFGPGTRLTVL.

The sample holds many counts of this clonotype. The V and J genes are TRBV29-1 and TRBJ2-1; TRBD2 aligns across 7 bases. CDR1 and CDR2 from the germline V gene are SQVTM and ANQGSEA. The CDR3 is made up of 14 amino acids. V lost 7 bases to trimming and J lost 0 bases; unmatched junction nucleotides: 6. Written as DNA, the CDR3 is TGCAGCGCCTGGGGCGGGAGCTCCTACAATGAGCAGTTCTTC. This translates into CSAWGGSSYNEQFF.